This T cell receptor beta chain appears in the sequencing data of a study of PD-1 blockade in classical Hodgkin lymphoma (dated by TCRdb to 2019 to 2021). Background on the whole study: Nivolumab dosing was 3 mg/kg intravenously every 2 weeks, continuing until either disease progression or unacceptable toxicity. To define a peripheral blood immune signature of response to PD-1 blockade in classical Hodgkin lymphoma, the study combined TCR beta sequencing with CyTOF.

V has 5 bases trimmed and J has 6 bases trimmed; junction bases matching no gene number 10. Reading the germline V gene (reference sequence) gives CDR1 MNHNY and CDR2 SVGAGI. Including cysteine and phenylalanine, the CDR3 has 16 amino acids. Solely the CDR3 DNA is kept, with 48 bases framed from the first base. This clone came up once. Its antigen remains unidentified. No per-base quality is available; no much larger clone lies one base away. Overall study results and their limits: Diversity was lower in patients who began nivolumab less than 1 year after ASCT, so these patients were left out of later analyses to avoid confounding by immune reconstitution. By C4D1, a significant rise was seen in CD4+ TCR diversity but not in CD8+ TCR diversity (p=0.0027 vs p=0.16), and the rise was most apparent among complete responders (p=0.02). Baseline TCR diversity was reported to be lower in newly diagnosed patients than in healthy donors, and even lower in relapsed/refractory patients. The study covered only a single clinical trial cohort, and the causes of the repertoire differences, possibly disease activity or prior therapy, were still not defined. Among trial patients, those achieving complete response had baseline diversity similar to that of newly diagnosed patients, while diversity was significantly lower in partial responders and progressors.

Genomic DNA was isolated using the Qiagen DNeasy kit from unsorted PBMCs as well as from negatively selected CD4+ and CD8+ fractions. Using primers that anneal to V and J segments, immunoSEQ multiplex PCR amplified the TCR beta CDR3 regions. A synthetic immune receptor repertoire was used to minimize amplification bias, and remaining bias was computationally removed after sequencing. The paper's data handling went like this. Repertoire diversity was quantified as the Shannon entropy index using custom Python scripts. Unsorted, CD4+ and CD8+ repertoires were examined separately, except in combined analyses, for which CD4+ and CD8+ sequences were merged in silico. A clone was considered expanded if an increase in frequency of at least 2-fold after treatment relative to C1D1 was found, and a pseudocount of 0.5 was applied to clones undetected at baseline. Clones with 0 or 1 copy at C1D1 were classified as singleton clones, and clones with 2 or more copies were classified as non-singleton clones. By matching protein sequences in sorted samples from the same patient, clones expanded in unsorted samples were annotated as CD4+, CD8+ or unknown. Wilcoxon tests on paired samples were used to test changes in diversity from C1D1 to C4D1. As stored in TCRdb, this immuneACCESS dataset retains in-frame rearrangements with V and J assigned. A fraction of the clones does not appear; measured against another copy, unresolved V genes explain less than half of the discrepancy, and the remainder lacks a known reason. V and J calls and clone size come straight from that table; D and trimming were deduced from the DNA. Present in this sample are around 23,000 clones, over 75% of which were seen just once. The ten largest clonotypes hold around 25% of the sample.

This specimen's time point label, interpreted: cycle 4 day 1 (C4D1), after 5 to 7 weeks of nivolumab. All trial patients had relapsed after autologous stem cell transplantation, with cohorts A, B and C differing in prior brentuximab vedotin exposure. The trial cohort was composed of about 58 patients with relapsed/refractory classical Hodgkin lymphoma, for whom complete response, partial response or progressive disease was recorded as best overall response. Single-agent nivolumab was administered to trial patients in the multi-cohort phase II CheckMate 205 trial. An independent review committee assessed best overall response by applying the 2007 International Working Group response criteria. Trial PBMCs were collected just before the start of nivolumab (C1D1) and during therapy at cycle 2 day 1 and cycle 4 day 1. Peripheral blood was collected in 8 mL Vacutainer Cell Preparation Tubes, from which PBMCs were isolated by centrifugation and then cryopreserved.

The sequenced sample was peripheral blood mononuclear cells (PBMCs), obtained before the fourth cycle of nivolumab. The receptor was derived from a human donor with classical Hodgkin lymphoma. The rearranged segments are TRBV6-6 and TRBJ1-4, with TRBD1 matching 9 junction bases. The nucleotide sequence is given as TGTGCCAGCAGTCCCCTCCCGGGACAGGGTTATGAAAAACTGTTTTTT. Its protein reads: CASSPLPGQGYEKLFF.